This T cell receptor (beta chain) comes out of a study of blood T cell repertoires in COVID-19 (dated by TCRdb to the early 2020s). General notes on the study: Collaborator samples came from the United States, Italy and Spain and covered acute and convalescent phases of COVID-19. A freely available public database, intended as a resource for researchers studying the immune response to SARS-CoV-2, is where the repertoires were released. A de-identified subject ID, COVID-19 status, age in years and sex were almost always included in the sample metadata. The material from the prospective study consisted of cDNA or gDNA derived from T cells, B-cell-depleted T cells, or PBMCs. The dataset comprised deeply sampled blood TCRbeta repertoires from subjects exposed to, actively infected with, or recovered from COVID-19. The samples were drawn from the first 160 participants of the ongoing ImmuneRACE study and from under 1,500 subjects provided by 6 global collaborators. Where available, HLA class I and class II types were obtained from metadata supplied by the sample provider rather than from assay-based typing.

CDR1 and CDR2 are read off the germline V gene as SQVTM and ANQGSEA. The germline ends are 19 bases apart after V is trimmed by 4 bases and J by 7 bases. The CDR3 sequence holds 14 residues, the cysteine and phenylalanine included. Only the CDR3 part of the read is kept: 42 bases, read in frame from the first base. The immunoSEQ Assay, a bias-controlled multiplex PCR, was used to amplify TCRbeta CDR3 regions from genomic DNA. In the original analysis: Within the assay, amplification of reference gene primers was used to estimate how many nucleated cells each sample contained. To quantify the absolute abundance of each unique TCRbeta CDR3 rearrangement, sequence reads were collapsed and filtered. Productive Simpson clonality was computed per sample as the square root of Simpson's diversity index over productive rearrangements. The source is immuneACCESS, and TCRdb retained only in-frame sequences with V and J called. Part of the clones is not carried over; for the studies checked, unresolved V genes explain less than half of this, and the remainder is unexplained. That table furnishes V, J and clone size, whereas the DNA furnished D and trimming. The sample table shows tens of thousands of clones, and more than 75% are seen once. Around 7% of the sample is held by the ten biggest clonotypes.

The study at large found these results: The amount of clinical and demographic metadata varied by source and participant and was provided uncurated.

Notes on this clone: Its antigen is still unknown. One base away there is no much larger clone; base qualities are not given.

The collaborating institutions used their own protocols to collect whole blood in K2EDTA tubes. For TCRbeta analysis, collaborators shipped samples in one of three forms: frozen whole blood, isolated PBMCs, or DNA extracted from either of those sample types. This receptor was taken from a man aged 65 to 85 with acute or convalescent COVID-19. This chain is built from TRBV29-1 and TRBJ1-2, and TRBD1 may be the D gene, going by 5 matching bases. What was sequenced was peripheral blood. The nucleotides read TGCAGCGTTGGGGACCTAAATCGGGGGGGTGGCTACACCTTC. Its product reads: CSVGDLNRGGGYTF.